This T cell receptor beta chain is drawn from a study of cytotoxic CD8 clonotypes in ibrutinib-treated CLL (dated by TCRdb to about 2021). At the level of the whole study: The cohort included some 14 treatment-naive and about a dozen relapsed/refractory patients; about 17 were IGHV unmutated. Partial responses were observed in approximately 24 patients and complete responses in 2; after a median follow-up of about 69 months, remission was maintained in approximately 14 patients and progression was observed in roughly twelve. Cryopreserved peripheral blood mononuclear cells were collected at three points: before therapy, at response, and at either sustained remission or disease progression. The response samples were drawn at a median of around eleven months into treatment, with a range of about 6 to 36 months. Every remission and progressive disease sample was obtained while ibrutinib was still being received by the patients. Samples averaged roughly 260,000 productive templates and 90,000 to 100,000 productive rearrangements. Longitudinal samples were obtainable from about 30% of the roughly 86 participants in the trial. The study at large found these results: Sampling times were not matched between patients in sustained remission and patients whose disease was progressing, and lymph node repertoires were not examined. At baseline, clonality was higher than in age-matched healthy donors and showed a strong correlation with circulating CD8+ T-cell counts. Public clonotypes were rare and either contracted or stayed stable during treatment, and the rise in clonality at ibrutinib response reflected the expansion of private clonotypes. An increase in clonality was observed at ibrutinib response, with clonality remaining stable during sustained remission and falling back toward baseline at progression.

In light of the paper, this sample's time point label describes: about a year on ibrutinib. For TCR beta library preparation, around 2.1 micrograms of genomic DNA were extracted from the cryopreserved PBMCs. Longitudinal blood samples from CLL patients receiving ibrutinib monotherapy were subjected to high-throughput TCR beta sequencing. The patients took part in an open-label, single-center phase 2 trial of ibrutinib monotherapy. On a MiSeq, deep resolution sequencing aimed for a depth between 1 in 1 million and 1 in 200,000 T cells, with each clonotype covered approximately 9.2x on average. TCR beta libraries were generated with the immunoSEQ hsTCRB Kit. As for the original processing: The data were analyzed with ImmunoSEQ Analyzer and ImmunoSEQ Data Assistant, and V, D and J gene assignments followed IMGT definitions. Clonality was computed as one minus normalized Shannon entropy of productive rearrangement frequencies, ranging from 0 to 1. Only overrepresented clonotypes making up at least 0.05% of each patient's repertoire were included in the public clonotype analysis. Some 14 age-matched healthy donor repertoires from immuneACCESS served as clonality controls. TCRdb retrieved this table from immuneACCESS and kept in-frame rearrangements only. Not all clones are present; in checked studies, unresolved V genes account for under half, and no reason is known for the remainder. D and trimming come from the DNA, and the V and J calls and clone size come from that table. Counted in this sample were nearly 100,000 clones; around four fifths of them appeared once. 32% of the sample goes to the ten largest clones.

From V the trimming removes 4 bases and from J it removes 1 base, while the gene matches leave 0 bases of the junction unaccounted for. Counted from cysteine to phenylalanine, this CDR3 has 14 amino acids. Here the CDR3 DNA is all that survives: 42 bases in frame from base 1. CDR1 and CDR2 were assigned from the germline V gene as SGHTS and YDEGEE. Turning to this clone: Its antigen is still unknown. There are no base qualities to consult, and no much larger clone falls within one base.

This clonotype was obtained from a human donor with chronic lymphocytic leukemia. The sample here was PBMCs, taken after 12 months of ibrutinib treatment. Recombination connected TRBV5-8 to TRBJ2-3; TRBD1 lines up with 10 middle nucleotides. The CDR3 in this case is CASSDRGRTDTQYF. The bases read TGTGCCAGCAGCGACAGGGGGCGCACAGATACGCAGTATTTT.